This T cell receptor (beta chain) emerged from a study of blood T cell repertoires in COVID-19 (dated by TCRdb to the early 2020s). Concerning the study at large: Collaborator samples came from the United States, Italy and Spain and covered acute and convalescent phases of COVID-19. The material from the prospective study consisted of cDNA or gDNA derived from T cells, B-cell-depleted T cells, or PBMCs. Nearly every sample came with metadata listing a de-identified subject ID, COVID-19 status, age in years and sex. Samples were obtained from the ongoing ImmuneRACE study (first 160 participants) and from about 1,300 subjects provided by 6 global collaborators. Deeply sampled blood TCRbeta repertoires from subjects exposed to, actively infected with, or recovered from COVID-19 were included in the dataset. Where HLA class I and class II types were available, the types were taken from metadata supplied by the sample provider, not from assay-based typing. A freely available public database, intended as a resource for researchers studying the immune response to SARS-CoV-2, is where the repertoires were released. Beyond this particular receptor, the publication reports: The amount of clinical and demographic metadata varied by source and participant and was provided uncurated.

The V end gives up 1 base and the J end 12 bases, leaving 12 bases in the junction not matched to a gene. Reading the germline V gene gives CDR1 MNHEY and CDR2 SVGEGT. The CDR3 goes from the cysteine to the phenylalanine over 16 residues. Only CDR3 DNA is held: 48 bases, read in frame from base 1. This clone was observed a handful of times. Its antigen specificity is not known. No quality values exist for individual bases; no much larger clone is one base distant. TCRbeta CDR3 regions were amplified from genomic DNA by means of the immunoSEQ Assay, a bias-controlled multiplex PCR. Turning to the authors' computational methods: Nucleated cell counts per sample were estimated from amplification of reference gene primers within the assay. Sequence reads were collapsed and filtered to measure the absolute abundance of every unique TCRbeta CDR3 rearrangement. Productive Simpson clonality was computed per sample as the square root of Simpson's diversity index over productive rearrangements. TCRdb took this table from immuneACCESS and kept in-frame rearrangements with V and J called. Such tables lack part of the clones; where checked against another copy, unresolved V genes explain under half of the gap, and the rest is unexplained. The D gene and trimming were derived from the DNA, and the V and J assignments and clone size from that table. The sample records about 250,000 clones, 85% to 90% of which are singletons. Clones ranked in the top ten supply less than 20% of the sample.

In the prospective study, participants were about 18 to 90 years old, resided in approximately 25 geographic areas of the United States, and were enrolled through a virtual design. Cohort assignment in the prospective study relied on participant-reported clinical history from a screening survey and a study questionnaire. ImmuneRACE Cohort 3 recovered participants were defined by two consecutive negative NP/OP PCR tests, healthcare professional clearance, or symptom resolution. Each participant in the prospective study had whole blood, serum and a nasopharyngeal or oropharyngeal swab collected by mobile phlebotomists. Over a roughly two-month period, participants in the prospective study had the option of providing additional blood draws and questionnaires. Blood samples from the prospective study were shipped frozen or at room temperature prior to DNA extraction.

The clonotype originates from a man between 18 and 29 years old who had recovered from COVID-19. The chain joins TRBV6-2 or TRBV6-3 to TRBJ2-6; TRBD1 lines up with 7 middle nucleotides. The specimen sequenced was PBMCs or T cells enriched from blood (not recorded which). DNA sequence: TGTGCCAGCAGTTACTTATTACGACAGGGTAAGAGCGTCCTGACTTTC. This sequence encodes CASSYLLRQGKSVLTF.